This section outlines one TCR beta chain sequence together with its context. Its antigen is not identified. Because the CDR3 is missing its conserved closing phenylalanine or tryptophan, this is likely a read error. The entry originates in a study of tumor-infiltrating lymphocytes in primary liver carcinoma. Total RNA and DNA came together from approximately 20-30 mg of bulk tissue without cell sorting. Patients' primary liver carcinoma was surgically resected. The authors made TCR beta cDNA from about 500 ng total RNA with a constant-region primer. Each TCR beta library was derived from three nested multiplex PCR rounds that employed slightly modified ARM-PCR. Use of TRBV1-TRBV30 forward primers with a C-beta reverse primer characterized the first two PCR rounds, which lasted ten to eleven cycles each. TCRdb called the multiplex PCR reads again in MiXCR, with one record for every CDR3 protein. This table has 50,000 to 70,000 distinct CDR3 sequences, 55% to 75% appearing once.

Germline CDR1 reads SGHDT; CDR2 reads YYEEEE. The CDR3 extends over 14 amino acids. J gave up 0 bases and V 8 bases, and 6 bases lay outside the gene matches. General study results and limits: The difference in top-250-clone fraction between tumors and blood was significant, favoring tumors (p = 0.039). Overlap in tumor-adjacent and tumor-blood pairs fell below that of tumor region pairs.

The sequencing sample was made of liver tumor tissue from sampling region 2. Subset defined: tumor region T2, inferior pole. The sequence was obtained from a man in his forties or fifties with primary liver carcinoma and hepatitis B virus infection. The rearrangement uses TRBV5-6 and TRBJ1-1, with TRBD1 matching 8 bases. The chain's CDR3 is CARSPGQVNTEAFI. In nucleotides, the CDR3 is TGTGCCAGAAGCCCGGGACAGGTGAACACTGAAGCTTTCATT.